This is a list of T cell receptor beta chains from one sample in a study of blood T cell repertoires in COVID-19. The method was immunoSEQ multiplex PCR; TCRdb's version includes in-frame clones alone and lacks a portion of them. The table records approximately 230,000 clones, around nine tenths of them present only once. The sample was PBMCs or T cells enriched from blood (not recorded which). These receptors were obtained from a woman between 18 and 29 years old who had recovered from COVID-19. CDR3s include the opening cysteine and the closing phenylalanine or tryptophan. Each record gives: J gene, clone size, V gene, CDR3 protein. Expanded clones get a size class; other rows say once, few or many, or leave the size out.

>TRBJ1-2|-|TRBV9
CASSVGDRGQVYGYTF
>TRBJ1-1|-|TRBV10-3
CAISESYLGANTEAFF
>TRBJ1-6|-|TRBV5-1
CASSPTGVGSPLHF
>TRBJ2-1|-|TRBV28
CASKRVNYNEQFF
>TRBJ1-6|-|TRBV28
CASSLYGNFAPLHF
>TRBJ1-5|-|TRBV2
CASSENRAFYQPQHF
>TRBJ2-6|-|TRBV7-2
CASSPRTGGANVLTF
>TRBJ2-1|-|TRBV11-3
CASSGGRSGVNEQFF
>TRBJ1-2|-|TRBV7-9
CASSLIGQGTYGYTF
>TRBJ2-5|-|TRBV18
CASSPFTDPEETQYF
>TRBJ1-5|-|TRBV24-1
CATSQEKSNQPQHF
>TRBJ2-2|-|TRBV3-1/TRBV3-2
CASSQFLAGGKNTGELFF
>TRBJ1-4|-|TRBV11-1
CASSLAGGSEKLFF
>TRBJ1-2|once|TRBV7-9
CASRKGTEYGYTF
>TRBJ1-5|-|TRBV29-1
CSVAEDSYQPQHF
>TRBJ2-2|-|TRBV5-6
CASSLTSGMDTGELFF
>TRBJ1-1|-|TRBV24-1
CATSDRTEAFF
>TRBJ2-1|once|TRBV12-2
CASRFYQGLAGFLQNNNEQFF
>TRBJ2-7|-|TRBV11-2
CASSSGLRYEQYF
>TRBJ1-2|-|TRBV14
CASSHRTAYNYGYTF
>TRBJ2-5|-|TRBV27
CASSSRRTSGSKTQYF
>TRBJ1-6|-|TRBV5-3
CARSLALTGGDTYNSPLHF
>TRBJ2-5|-|TRBV5-1
CASSLGLAMGKTQYF
>TRBJ1-1|-|TRBV20-1
CSASPQGVNTEAFF
>TRBJ1-2|-|TRBV29-1
CSVDRVLGAEGYTF
>TRBJ2-1|-|TRBV11-2
CASSAQVSSYNEQFF
>TRBJ2-1|-|TRBV19
CASSTTRGNEQFF
>TRBJ2-7|-|TRBV5-6
CASSLESGGPREQYF
>TRBJ1-6|-|TRBV12-5
CASASASGYSPLHF
>TRBJ1-2|-|TRBV5-1
CASSPGQGVDGYTF
>TRBJ1-2|once|TRBV19
CASSPRGGGYTF
>TRBJ1-5|-|TRBV9
CASSPRQALLVNQPQHF
>TRBJ2-7|-|TRBV19
CATRISGGYEQYF
>TRBJ1-2|-|TRBV7-2
CASRPDRAWTGYTF
>TRBJ2-1|-|TRBV7-2
CASSFLGGLAYNEQFF
>TRBJ1-6|once|TRBV11-2
CASSLTGGWYNSPLHF
>TRBJ2-7|-|TRBV7-2
CASSSSGSSYEQYF
>TRBJ2-7|few|TRBV5-1
CASSSYGTGVGEQYF
>TRBJ2-7|-|TRBV9
CASSVAPFGEQYF
>TRBJ2-2|-|TRBV6-4
CASRGKTGTGDTGELFF
>TRBJ1-1|-|TRBV6-5
CASSRDRGRWTEAFF
>TRBJ2-1|-|TRBV24-1
CATRDSGRPEQFF
>TRBJ1-2|-|TRBV20-1
CSASMAADFNYGYTF
>TRBJ2-7|once|TRBV7-8
CASSLERGGYEQYF
>TRBJ2-1|-|TRBV6-6
CASGGTNEQFF
>TRBJ1-2|-|TRBV3-1/TRBV3-2
CASSPDRANGYTF
>TRBJ2-5|-|TRBV9
CASSIGLAGAPGETQYF